This T cell receptor (beta chain) came from a study of cytomegalovirus exposure and HLA in healthy donors. Separate from the approximately 670-subject first cohort was the 120-subject validation cohort, to which the donors belonged. Assay: immunoSEQ multiplex PCR; the TCRdb copy retains only in-frame clones and omits some. Among around 140,000 clones listed, approximately 94% were seen once. Notes on this clone: The antigen is unknown. This sample also contains other DNA sequences that code for the same CDR3.

Findings and caveats of the study: High specificity and sensitivity for cytomegalovirus status were reported for the classifier. In vitro experiments confirmed that a few CMV-associated chains were specific for CMV antigens.

The CDR3 is 15 amino acids. Germline V gene lookup returns CDR1 MGHRA and CDR2 YSYEKL. With 0 bases removed from V and 0 bases from J, the gap between germline ends came to 6 bases. The material sequenced was PBMCs. V is TRBV4-1 and J is TRBJ2-1, with D unclear. This TCR came from a man aged 18 to 35 in good health and CMV-seropositive. CDR3 in amino acids: CASSQDRSSYNEQFF. The CDR3 DNA reads TGCGCCAGCAGCCAAGATCGGAGCTCCTACAATGAGCAGTTCTTC.